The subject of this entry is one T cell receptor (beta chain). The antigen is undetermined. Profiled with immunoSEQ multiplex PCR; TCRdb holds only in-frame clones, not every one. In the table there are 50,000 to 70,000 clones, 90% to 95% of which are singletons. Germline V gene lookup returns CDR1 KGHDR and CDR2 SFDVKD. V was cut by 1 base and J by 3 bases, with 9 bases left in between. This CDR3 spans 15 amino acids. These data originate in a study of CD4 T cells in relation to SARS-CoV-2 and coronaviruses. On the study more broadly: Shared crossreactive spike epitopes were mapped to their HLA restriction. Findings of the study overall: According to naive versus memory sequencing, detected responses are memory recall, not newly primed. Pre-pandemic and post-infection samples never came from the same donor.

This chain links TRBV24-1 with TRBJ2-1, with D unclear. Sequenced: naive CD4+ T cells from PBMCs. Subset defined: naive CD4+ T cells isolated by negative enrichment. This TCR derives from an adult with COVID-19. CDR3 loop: CATSDFGADYNEQFF. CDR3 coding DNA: TGTGCCACCAGTGATTTCGGCGCGGACTACAATGAGCAGTTCTTC.